This T cell receptor beta chain was recorded in a study of shared clonotypes between healthy human individuals. Across the study: Every donor yielded three CD4 naive, three CD4 memory, two CD8 naive and one CD8 memory plate.

Trimming cost V 6 bases and J 14 bases, with 14 bases left between them. Germline CDR1 ENHRY, CDR2 SYGVKD. There are 11 residues in the CDR3. With respect to this clone: Antigen unknown.

Every immunoSEQ plate was one replicate of a subset's evenly spread DNA. The protocol was immunoSEQ multiplex PCR, while the TCRdb copy is restricted to in-frame clones and leaves out a portion. The data show fewer than 850,000 clones, 90% seen once. Study-level results: Naive subsets usually exceeded memory subsets in estimated richness.

Donors included only healthy HIV-negative adults lacking recent acute infections or vaccinations. The material sequenced was memory CD8+ T cells from PBMCs. Subset reported: CD45RO+ cells pooled with CCR7-negative TemRA cells. The clonotype was recovered from a man younger than 35 in good health. Some clones in this sample may be carry-over from other donors' samples. V is TRBV10-3 and J is TRBJ2-1; D is possibly TRBD2 (6 bases). CDR3 loop: CAISFGEREFF. In DNA, the CDR3 is TGTGCCATCAGCTTCGGAGAGCGGGAGTTCTTC.